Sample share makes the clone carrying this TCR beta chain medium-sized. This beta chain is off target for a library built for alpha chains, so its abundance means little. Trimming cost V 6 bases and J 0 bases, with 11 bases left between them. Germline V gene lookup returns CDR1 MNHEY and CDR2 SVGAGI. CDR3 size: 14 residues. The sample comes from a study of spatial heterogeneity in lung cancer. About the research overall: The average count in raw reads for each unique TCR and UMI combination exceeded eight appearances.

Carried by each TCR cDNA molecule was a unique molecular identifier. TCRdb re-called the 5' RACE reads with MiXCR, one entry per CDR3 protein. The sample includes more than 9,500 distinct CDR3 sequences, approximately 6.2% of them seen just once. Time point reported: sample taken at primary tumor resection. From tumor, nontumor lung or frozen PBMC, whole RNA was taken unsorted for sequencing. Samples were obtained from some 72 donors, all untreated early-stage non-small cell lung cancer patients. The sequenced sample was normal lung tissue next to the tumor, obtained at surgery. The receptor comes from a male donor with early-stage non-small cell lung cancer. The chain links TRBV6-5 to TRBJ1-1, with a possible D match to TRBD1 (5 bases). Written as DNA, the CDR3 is TGTGCCAGCAGACGACAGAGCATGAACACTGAAGCTTTCTTT. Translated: CASRRQSMNTEAFF.